This T cell receptor (beta chain) was found in a study of shared clonotypes between healthy human individuals. Germline V gene lookup returns CDR1 SGHRS and CDR2 YFSETQ. CDR3 length: 15 residues. The junction had 4 bases not matched to a gene; V was cut back by 5 bases and J by 3 bases. Libraries were prepared by immunoSEQ multiplex PCR; TCRdb keeps only in-frame clonotypes and omits some of them. This table holds 2 million to 3 million clones, roughly 92% found once. Remarks on this clone: Antigen: not known.

The study, taken as a whole, reports: Naive subsets generally exceeded memory subsets in estimated richness. When compared with the clonotypes that were shared by all four sorted-subset donors, the non-shared clonotypes turned out to have lower generation probabilities.

The source is a man aged 18 to 30 in good health. Sequencing used naive CD4+ T cells sorted from blood. Described subset: CD45RA+ positively selected. The chain carries TRBV5-1 and TRBJ2-5; 13 bases align to TRBD2. The CDR3 loop is CASSTSGGAEETQYF. CDR3 nucleotide sequence: TGCGCCAGCAGTACTAGCGGGGGGGCGGAAGAGACCCAGTACTTC.